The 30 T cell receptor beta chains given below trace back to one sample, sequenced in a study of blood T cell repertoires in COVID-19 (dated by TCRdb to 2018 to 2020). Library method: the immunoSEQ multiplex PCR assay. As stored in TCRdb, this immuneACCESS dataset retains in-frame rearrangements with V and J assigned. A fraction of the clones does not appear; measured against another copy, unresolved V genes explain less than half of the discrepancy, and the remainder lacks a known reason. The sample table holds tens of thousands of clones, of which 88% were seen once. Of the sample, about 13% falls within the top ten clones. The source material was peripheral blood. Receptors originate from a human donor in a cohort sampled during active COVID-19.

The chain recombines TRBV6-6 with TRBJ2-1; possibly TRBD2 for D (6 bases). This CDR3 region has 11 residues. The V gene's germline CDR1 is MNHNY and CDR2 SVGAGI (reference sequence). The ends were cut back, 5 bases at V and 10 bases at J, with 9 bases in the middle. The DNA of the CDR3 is TGTGCCAGCAGTGTCGCGGGGGAGCAGTTCTTC. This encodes CASSVAGEQFF.

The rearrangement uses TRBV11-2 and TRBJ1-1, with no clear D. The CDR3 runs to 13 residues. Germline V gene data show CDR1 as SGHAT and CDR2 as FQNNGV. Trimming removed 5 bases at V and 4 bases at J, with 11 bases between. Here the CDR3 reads CASSPQSFTEAFF. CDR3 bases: TGTGCCAGCAGCCCCCAGTCATTCACTGAAGCTTTCTTT.

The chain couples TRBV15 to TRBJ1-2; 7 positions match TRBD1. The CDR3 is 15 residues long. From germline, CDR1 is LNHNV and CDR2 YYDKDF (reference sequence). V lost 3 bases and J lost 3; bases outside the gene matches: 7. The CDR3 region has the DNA TGTGCCACCAGCAGGACAGGGAGCGAGGACTATGGCTACACCTTC. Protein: CATSRTGSEDYGYTF.

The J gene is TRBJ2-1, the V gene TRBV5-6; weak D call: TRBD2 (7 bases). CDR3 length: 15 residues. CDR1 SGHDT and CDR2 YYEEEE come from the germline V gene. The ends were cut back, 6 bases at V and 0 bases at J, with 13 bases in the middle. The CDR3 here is CASILGGDSYNEQFF. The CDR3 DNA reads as TGTGCCAGCATCTTAGGGGGGGACTCCTACAATGAGCAGTTCTTC.

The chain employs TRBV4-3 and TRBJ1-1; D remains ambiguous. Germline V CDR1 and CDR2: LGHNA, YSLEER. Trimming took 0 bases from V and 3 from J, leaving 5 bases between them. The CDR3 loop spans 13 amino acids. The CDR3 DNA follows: TGCGCCAGCAGCCAAGATCTACACACTGAAGCTTTCTTT. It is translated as CASSQDLHTEAFF.

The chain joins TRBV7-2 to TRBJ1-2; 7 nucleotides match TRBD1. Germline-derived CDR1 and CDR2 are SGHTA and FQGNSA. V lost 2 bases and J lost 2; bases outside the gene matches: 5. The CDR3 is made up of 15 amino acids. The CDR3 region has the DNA TGTGCCAGCAGCTTAACCCTGGGACAGAACTATGGCTACACCTTC. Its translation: CASSLTLGQNYGYTF.

Here the CDR3 reads CASSQVVAGAGYEQYF. CDR3 coding DNA: TGTGCCAGCAGCCAAGTGGTGGCGGGGGCCGGCTACGAGCAGTACTTC. The chain combines TRBV3-1 (or the pseudogene TRBV3-2) with TRBJ2-7, with TRBD2 as a possible D gene (7 bases). Germline CDR1 and CDR2: LGHDT and YNNKEL (reference sequence). The CDR3 consists of 16 residues. Trimming pared 1 base from V and 3 bases from J, leaving 16 bases between.

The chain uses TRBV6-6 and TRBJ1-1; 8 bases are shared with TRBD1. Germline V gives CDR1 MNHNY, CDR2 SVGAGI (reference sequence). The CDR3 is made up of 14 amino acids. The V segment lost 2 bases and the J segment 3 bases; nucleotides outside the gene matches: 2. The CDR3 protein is CASSYLQGDTEAFF. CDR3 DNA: TGTGCCAGCAGTTACCTACAGGGGGACACTGAAGCTTTCTTT.

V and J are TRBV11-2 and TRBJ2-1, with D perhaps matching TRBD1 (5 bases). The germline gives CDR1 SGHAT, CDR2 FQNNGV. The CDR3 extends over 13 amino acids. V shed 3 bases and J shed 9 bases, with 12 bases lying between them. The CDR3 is CASSLDPQGEQFF. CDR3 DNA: TGTGCCAGCAGCTTGGATCCCCAGGGTGAGCAGTTCTTC.

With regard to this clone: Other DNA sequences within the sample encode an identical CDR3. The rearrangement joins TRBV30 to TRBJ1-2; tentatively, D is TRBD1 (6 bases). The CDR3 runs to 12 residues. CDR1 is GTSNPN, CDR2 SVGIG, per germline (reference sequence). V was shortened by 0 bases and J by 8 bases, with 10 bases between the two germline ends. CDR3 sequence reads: CAWSVWGGGYTF. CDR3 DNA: TGTGCCTGGAGTGTGTGGGGGGGCGGCTACACCTTC.

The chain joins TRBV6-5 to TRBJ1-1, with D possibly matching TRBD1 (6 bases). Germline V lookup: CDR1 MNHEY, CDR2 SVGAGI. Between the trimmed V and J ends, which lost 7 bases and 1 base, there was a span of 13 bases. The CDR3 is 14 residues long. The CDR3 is CASTIQGANTEAFF. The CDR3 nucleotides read TGTGCCAGCACGATACAGGGTGCGAACACTGAAGCTTTCTTT.

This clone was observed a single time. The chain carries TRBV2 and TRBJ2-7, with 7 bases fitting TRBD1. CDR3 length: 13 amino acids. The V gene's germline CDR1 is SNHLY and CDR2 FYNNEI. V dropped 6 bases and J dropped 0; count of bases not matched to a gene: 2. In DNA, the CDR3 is TGTGCCAGCAGGGACAGGAGCTCCTACGAGCAGTACTTC. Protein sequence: CASRDRSSYEQYF.

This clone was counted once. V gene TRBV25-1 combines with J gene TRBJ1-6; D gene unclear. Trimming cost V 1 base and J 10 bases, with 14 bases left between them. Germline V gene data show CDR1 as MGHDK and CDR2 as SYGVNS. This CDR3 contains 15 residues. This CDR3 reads CASSEWRGEGSPLHF. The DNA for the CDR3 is TGTGCCAGCAGTGAATGGCGGGGTGAGGGATCACCCCTCCACTTT.

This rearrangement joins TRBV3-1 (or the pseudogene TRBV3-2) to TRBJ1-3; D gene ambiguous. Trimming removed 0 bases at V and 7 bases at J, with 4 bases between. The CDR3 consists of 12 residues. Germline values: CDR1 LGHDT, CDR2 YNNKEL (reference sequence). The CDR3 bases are TGTGCCAGCAGCCAAGAGAGCAACACCATATATTTT. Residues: CASSQESNTIYF.

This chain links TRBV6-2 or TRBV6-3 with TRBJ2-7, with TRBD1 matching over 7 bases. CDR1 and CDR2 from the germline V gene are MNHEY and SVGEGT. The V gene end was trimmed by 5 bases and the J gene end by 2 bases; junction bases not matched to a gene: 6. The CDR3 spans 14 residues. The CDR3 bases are TGTGCCAGCAGTCAAGGGGGCATCGCCTACGAGCAGTACTTC. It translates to CASSQGGIAYEQYF.

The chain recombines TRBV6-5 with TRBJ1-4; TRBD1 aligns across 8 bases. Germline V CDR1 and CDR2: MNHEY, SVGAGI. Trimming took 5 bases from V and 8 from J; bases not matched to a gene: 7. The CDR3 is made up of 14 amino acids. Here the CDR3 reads CASSPGQGREKLFF. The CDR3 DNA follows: TGTGCCAGCAGTCCAGGACAGGGCAGGGAAAAACTGTTTTTT.

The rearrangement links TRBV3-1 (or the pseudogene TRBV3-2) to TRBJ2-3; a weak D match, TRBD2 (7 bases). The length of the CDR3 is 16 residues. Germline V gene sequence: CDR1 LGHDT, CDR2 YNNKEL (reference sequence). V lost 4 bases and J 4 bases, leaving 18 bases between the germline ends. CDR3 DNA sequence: TGTGCCAGCAGCCGAGGAGGGGGGGCGGAGGCAGATACGCAGTATTTT. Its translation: CASSRGGGAEADTQYF.

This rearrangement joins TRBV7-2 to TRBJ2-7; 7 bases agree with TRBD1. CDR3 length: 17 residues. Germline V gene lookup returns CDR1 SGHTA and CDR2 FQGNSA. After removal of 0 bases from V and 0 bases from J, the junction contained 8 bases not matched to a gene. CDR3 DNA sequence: TGTGCCAGCAGCTTAGCTCAAATGACAGGGAACTCCTACGAGCAGTACTTC. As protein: CASSLAQMTGNSYEQYF.

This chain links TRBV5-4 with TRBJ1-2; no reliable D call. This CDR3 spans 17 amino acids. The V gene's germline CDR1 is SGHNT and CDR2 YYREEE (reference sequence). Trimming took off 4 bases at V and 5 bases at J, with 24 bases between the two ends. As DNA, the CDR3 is TGTGCCAGCAGCCACGCCAGGTTATATCCCCTATCGTATGGCTACACCTTC. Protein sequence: CASSHARLYPLSYGYTF.

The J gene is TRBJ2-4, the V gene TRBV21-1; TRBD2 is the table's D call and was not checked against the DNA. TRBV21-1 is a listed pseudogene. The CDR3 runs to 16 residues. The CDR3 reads CASSKRGGRGRNIQYF. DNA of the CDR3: TGTGCCAGCAGCAAAAGAGGAGGGAGGGGAAGAAACATTCAGTACTTC.

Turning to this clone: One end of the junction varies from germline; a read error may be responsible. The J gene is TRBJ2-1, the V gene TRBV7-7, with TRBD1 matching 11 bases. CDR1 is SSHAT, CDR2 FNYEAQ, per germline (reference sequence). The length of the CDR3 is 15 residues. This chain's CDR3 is CASSPGTGGYNEQFF. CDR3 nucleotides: TGTGCTAGCAGCCCGGGGACAGGGGGCTACAATGAGCAGTTCTTC.

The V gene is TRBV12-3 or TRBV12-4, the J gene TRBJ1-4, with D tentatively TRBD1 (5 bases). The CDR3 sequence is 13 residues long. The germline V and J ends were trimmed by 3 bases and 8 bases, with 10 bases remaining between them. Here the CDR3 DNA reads TGTGCCAGCAGTTTTTTAGGGGTGGAAAAACTGTTTTTT. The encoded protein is CASSFLGVEKLFF.

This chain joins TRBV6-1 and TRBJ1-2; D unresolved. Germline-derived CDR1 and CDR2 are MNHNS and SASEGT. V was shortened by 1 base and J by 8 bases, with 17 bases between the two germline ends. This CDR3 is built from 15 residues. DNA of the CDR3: TGTGCCAGCAGTGAAGTGGGAGTCGGAGGGTTGGGCTACACCTTC. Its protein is CASSEVGVGGLGYTF.

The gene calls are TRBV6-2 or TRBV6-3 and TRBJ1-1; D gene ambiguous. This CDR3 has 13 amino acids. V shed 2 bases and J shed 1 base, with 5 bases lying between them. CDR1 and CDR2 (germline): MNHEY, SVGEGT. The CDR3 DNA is TGTGCCAGCAGTTACCTCCGGAACACTGAAGCTTTCTTT. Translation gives CASSYLRNTEAFF.

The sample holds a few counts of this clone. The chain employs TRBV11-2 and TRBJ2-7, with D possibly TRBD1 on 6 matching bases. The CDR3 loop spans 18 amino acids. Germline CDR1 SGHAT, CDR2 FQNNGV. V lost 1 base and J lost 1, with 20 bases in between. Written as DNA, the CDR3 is TGTGCCAGCAGCTTAGTCCCAGACACAGGGATCAGTTCCTACGAGCAGTACTTC. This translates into CASSLVPDTGISSYEQYF.

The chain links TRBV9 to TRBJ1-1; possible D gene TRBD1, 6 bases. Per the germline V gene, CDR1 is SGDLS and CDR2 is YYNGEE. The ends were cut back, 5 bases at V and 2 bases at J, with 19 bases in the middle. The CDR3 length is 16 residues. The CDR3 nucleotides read TGTGCCAGCAGAGCTACAGGGAGTGGGGGTAACACTGAAGCTTTCTTT. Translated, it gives CASRATGSGGNTEAFF.

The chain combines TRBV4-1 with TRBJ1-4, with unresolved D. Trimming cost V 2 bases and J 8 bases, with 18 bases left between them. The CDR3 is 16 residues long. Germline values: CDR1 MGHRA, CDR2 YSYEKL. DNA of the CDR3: TGCGCCAGCAGCCAATCGTTCCTAGTGCAGCGGGAAAAACTGTTTTTT. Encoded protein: CASSQSFLVQREKLFF.

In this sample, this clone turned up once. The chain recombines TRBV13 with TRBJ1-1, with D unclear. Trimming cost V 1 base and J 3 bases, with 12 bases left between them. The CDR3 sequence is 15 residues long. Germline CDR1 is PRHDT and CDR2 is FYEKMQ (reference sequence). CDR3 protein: CASSLVSGRDTEAFF. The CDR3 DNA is TGTGCCAGCAGCTTAGTATCCGGGAGGGACACTGAAGCTTTCTTT.

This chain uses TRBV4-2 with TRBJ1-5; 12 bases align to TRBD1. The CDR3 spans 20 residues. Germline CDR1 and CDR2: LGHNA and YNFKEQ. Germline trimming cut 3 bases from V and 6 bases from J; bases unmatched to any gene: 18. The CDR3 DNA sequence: TGTGCCAGCAGCCAGGGGAGGTTAGGGACAGGGGGCTTTAGGGGTCAGCCCCAGCATTTT. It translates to CASSQGRLGTGGFRGQPQHF.

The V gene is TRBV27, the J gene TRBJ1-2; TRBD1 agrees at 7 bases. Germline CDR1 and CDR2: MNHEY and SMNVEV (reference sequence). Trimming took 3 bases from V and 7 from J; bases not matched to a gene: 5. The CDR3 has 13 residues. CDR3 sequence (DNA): TGTGCCAGCAGTTTTTATGCAGGGGGTGGCTACACCTTC. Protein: CASSFYAGGGYTF.